This T cell receptor (beta chain) was documented in a study of regulatory and conventional T cells in RAG deficiency. Study-level findings and limits: Control T-cell subsets had markedly higher Shannon entropy and lower Simpson indices than RAG-deficient patients. Patient subsets had shorter CDR3s; Omenn Treg-Tconv overlap exceeded 80%. These Omenn syndrome Treg sorts may hold peripherally activated cells instead.

In the case of this clone: Antigen specificity is unknown.

Regulatory T cells were sorted from blood as CD4+ CD25-high CD127-low cells. Sequencing used immunoSEQ multiplex PCR; TCRdb keeps in-frame clones, though not all of them. The data contain roughly 20,000 clones, about 87% of them seen just once; the ten biggest clones take up almost 1.5%. These data also featured in a second study, about regulatory T cells. That study reports: The primer mix had 52 TRBV and 13 TRBJ primers. Skewed V and J usage and few unique V-J pairs marked patient repertoires, most in Tregs.

The TCR was taken from a human donor in good health. Material for sequencing was Tregs sorted from blood.

In DNA, the CDR3 is TGTGCCAGCAGCTTAGATTCCCCCAAGAGCGGTTCACCCCTCCACTTT. Protein: CASSLDSPKSGSPLHF. The chain has TRBV11-2 and TRBJ1-6; no definite D call. V lost 0 bases and J 9 bases, leaving 15 bases between the germline ends. The CDR3 consists of 16 residues. CDR1 and CDR2 (germline): SGHAT, FQNNGV.